The 3 T cell receptor beta chains below come from one sample, sequenced in a study of cytotoxic CD8 clonotypes in ibrutinib-treated CLL. Measured with immunoSEQ multiplex PCR; TCRdb has only the in-frame clones, and not every one. The table includes 90,000 to 100,000 clones, approximately 82% detected once. This specimen was PBMCs, taken after 12 months of ibrutinib treatment. The receptors were sampled from a human donor with chronic lymphocytic leukemia.

The DNA for the CDR3 is TGTGCCAGCAGTGAAATCGGGGGGGGCCGACTAACTGGAAACACCATATATTTT. Protein: CASSEIGGGRLTGNTIYF. The rearrangement links TRBV6-1 to TRBJ1-3; D is possibly TRBD1 (6 bases). Trimming took 2 bases from V and 2 from J, leaving 19 bases between them. Germline lookup yields CDR1 MNHNS and CDR2 SASEGT. This CDR3 region has 18 residues.

V and J are TRBV27 and TRBJ1-1; D unresolved. With 5 bases removed from V and 2 bases from J, the gap between germline ends came to 9 bases. CDR1 MNHEY and CDR2 SMNVEV come from the germline V gene (reference sequence). This CDR3 has 13 residues. The CDR3 DNA reads TGTGCCAGCAGTATCTCAAGTAACACTGAAGCTTTCTTT. It yields the protein CASSISSNTEAFF.

This chain links TRBV18 with TRBJ1-1; a possible D gene is TRBD1 (5 bases). CDR1 and CDR2 from the germline V gene are KGHSH and LQKENI. This CDR3 has 16 amino acids. V lost 3 bases, J lost 1 base, and 15 bases lay in between. The CDR3 spells CASSPLLAGSNTEAFF. CDR3 sequence (DNA): TGTGCCAGCTCACCGTTGCTGGCAGGGTCGAACACTGAAGCTTTCTTT.